This passage covers 31 T cell receptor beta chains from one sample sequenced in a study of spatial heterogeneity in lung cancer. One entry per CDR3 protein, called by TCRdb with MiXCR from the 5' RACE reads. Among some 64,000 distinct CDR3 sequences listed, 8% to 9% were seen once. Described time point: sample taken at primary tumor resection. TCRs were sequenced from unsorted whole RNA of tumor, nontumor lung or PBMC. Here the sequenced sample was PBMCs, taken at surgery. These TCRs come from a female donor with early-stage non-small cell lung cancer.

In the case of this clonotype: A single base separates this from a much larger clone, so it may be a read error. V and J are TRBV6-5 and TRBJ1-2; 7 bases match TRBD1. CDR1 MNHEY and CDR2 SVGAGI come from the germline V gene. The CDR3 is made up of 15 amino acids. Written as DNA, the CDR3 is TGTGCCAGCAGACTAGGACAGGAAGCTAACTATGGCCACACCTTC. Protein: CASRLGQEANYGHTF.

The rearrangement links TRBV12-3 or TRBV12-4 to TRBJ1-2, with D perhaps matching TRBD1 (5 bases). This CDR3 region has 14 residues. Trimming stripped 3 bases from V and 2 bases from J, with 10 bases between. For the CDR3, the DNA is TGTGCCAGCAGTTTTAAAGGGACGAACTATGGCTACACCTTC. Encoded protein: CASSFKGTNYGYTF.

The chain couples TRBV5-1 to TRBJ2-5; 8 bases are shared with TRBD1. Germline V gene data show CDR1 as SGHRS and CDR2 as YFSETQ. The CDR3 covers 15 residues. Losses at the gene ends were 4 bases for V and 3 bases for J; bases not matched to a gene: 8. CDR3 sequence (DNA): TGCGCCAGCAGCCCGTCAGGGGGCGAGGAAGAGACCCAGTACTTC. It codes for CASSPSGGEEETQYF.

This clonotype appeared a few times. V gene TRBV4-1 combines with J gene TRBJ1-4; 7 nucleotides agree with TRBD1. V was clipped by 0 bases and J by 5 bases; unmatched bases: 6. Germline V gene sequence: CDR1 MGHRA, CDR2 YSYEKL. The length of the CDR3 is 16 residues. As DNA, the CDR3 is TGCGCCAGCAGCCAAGATTGGGGACAGTTGAATGAAAAACTGTTTTTT. Amino acid sequence: CASSQDWGQLNEKLFF.

This clonotype has ten or more counts. J is TRBJ2-2 and V is TRBV29-1; TRBD1 matches at 8 bases. In germline, CDR1 is SQVTM, CDR2 ANQGSEA. This CDR3 has 15 residues. V lost 3 bases, J lost 5 bases, and 8 bases stayed unmatched. The CDR3 protein is CSVDGQGARTGELFF. CDR3 nucleotides: TGCAGCGTTGACGGCCAGGGGGCGCGGACCGGGGAGCTGTTTTTT.

The sample holds many counts of this clonotype. This chain joins TRBV7-2 and TRBJ2-7; D is unresolved. Germline loops: CDR1 SGHTA, CDR2 FQGNSA. The CDR3 extends over 14 amino acids. The V end lost 2 bases, the J end lost 1 base, and 9 bases lay between the germline ends. The CDR3 spells CASSLTGLSYEQYF. CDR3 sequence (DNA): TGTGCCAGCAGCTTAACCGGGTTGTCCTACGAGCAGTACTTC.

This clonotype has more than one count but fewer than ten. The chain links TRBV29-1 to TRBJ2-4, with D possibly being TRBD2 (6 bases). Germline V lookup: CDR1 SQVTM, CDR2 ANQGSEA. The CDR3 has 12 residues. Trimming removed 4 bases at V and 7 bases at J, with 11 bases between. CDR3 loop: CSVVGSWNIQYF. The CDR3 nucleotides read TGCAGCGTTGTCGGGAGCTGGAACATTCAGTACTTC.

The gene calls are TRBV2 and TRBJ1-1, with D maybe TRBD1 (5 bases). Trimming left V 10 bases short and J 1 base short, with 16 bases between. There are 14 residues in the CDR3. Germline values: CDR1 SNHLY, CDR2 FYNNEI. This CDR3 is CATLRGKGNTEAFF. CDR3 bases: TGTGCCACACTTAGGGGAAAGGGGAACACTGAAGCTTTCTTT.

This clonotype was found many times. The genes are TRBV7-2 and TRBJ2-3; 13 bases agree with TRBD2. CDR3 length: 17 residues. Losses at the gene ends were 1 base for V and 5 bases for J; bases not matched to a gene: 6. CDR1 is SGHTA and CDR2 is FQGNSA in the germline V gene. The CDR3 loop is CASSLVGTSGAEDTQYF. CDR3 DNA sequence: TGTGCCAGCAGCTTAGTAGGGACTAGCGGGGCGGAAGATACGCAGTATTTT.

The rearrangement links TRBV28 to TRBJ2-2; no clear D gene. Per the germline V gene, CDR1 is MDHEN and CDR2 is SYDVKM. V lost 1 base, J lost 1 base, and 7 bases lay in between. There are 15 residues in the CDR3. The CDR3 spells CASSLLRLNTGELFF. CDR3 nucleotide sequence: TGTGCCAGCAGTTTATTACGGCTGAACACCGGGGAGCTGTTTTTT.

There are a few counts of this clonotype. The gene calls are TRBV12-3 or TRBV12-4 and TRBJ2-4; TRBD1 matches 8 bases. CDR3 size: 13 residues. Germline trimming cut 6 bases from V and 5 bases from J; bases unmatched to any gene: 3. CDR3 sequence: CASRMTGENIQYF. CDR3 DNA sequence: TGTGCCAGCAGGATGACAGGGGAAAACATTCAGTACTTC.

This clonotype was counted between two and nine times. This chain connects TRBV5-1 to TRBJ2-2; D may correspond to TRBD1 or TRBD2 (6 bases each). The germline V gene encodes CDR1 SGHRS and CDR2 YFSETQ. V was trimmed by 1 base and J by 4 bases, leaving 17 bases between them. This CDR3 is built from 17 residues. The CDR3 DNA reads TGCGCCAGCAGCTTGAGGGGGGCCACAGGGTTCACCGGGGAGCTGTTTTTT. It encodes CASSLRGATGFTGELFF.

The rearrangement joins TRBV10-3 to TRBJ1-1, with a tentative D call TRBD1 (5 bases). In germline, CDR1 is ENHRY, CDR2 SYGVKD. This CDR3 comprises 12 residues. Trimming left V 10 bases short and J 4 bases short, with 13 bases between. The CDR3 loop reads CATRVGGTEAFF. Here the CDR3 DNA reads TGTGCCACCAGGGTGGGTGGCACTGAAGCTTTCTTT.

There are a few counts of this clonotype. The V gene is TRBV28, the J gene TRBJ2-7, with D perhaps TRBD2 (5 bases). The CDR3 totals 15 residues. Per germline, CDR1 MDHEN and CDR2 SYDVKM. Trimming pared 5 bases from V and 1 base from J, leaving 15 bases between. CDR3 DNA sequence: TGTGCCAGCAGTATCATCAGCCGGGAATCCTACGAGCAGTACTTC. It specifies CASSIISRESYEQYF.

The V gene is TRBV19, the J gene TRBJ2-1; weak D call: TRBD2 (5 bases). Germline V gives CDR1 LNHDA, CDR2 SQIVND (reference sequence). Trimming cost V 7 bases and J 0 bases, with 13 bases left between them. CDR3 length: 15 residues. The CDR3 DNA follows: TGTGCCAGTACCCCAGGAGACTACTCCTACAATGAGCAGTTCTTC. Protein sequence: CASTPGDYSYNEQFF.

The sample holds many counts of this clonotype. This rearrangement joins TRBV6-6 to TRBJ2-5; TRBD2 aligns across 11 bases. The trim removed 6 bases at V and 5 bases at J, leaving 11 bases unmatched. Germline CDR1 is MNHNY and CDR2 is SVGAGI (reference sequence). This CDR3 spans 16 amino acids. The CDR3 DNA sequence: TGTGCCAGCAGACCTCCGTCGGCTAGCGGGGGGGAGACCCAGTACTTC. Its translation: CASRPPSASGGETQYF.

This clonotype was counted between two and nine times. The rearrangement links TRBV7-3 to TRBJ2-1; D tentatively reads TRBD1 or TRBD2 (5 bases each). This CDR3 comprises 15 residues. Germline lookup yields CDR1 SGHTA and CDR2 FQGTGA. V was pared by 3 bases and J by 5 bases, with 14 bases between. CDR3 residues: CASSLGPQGHNEQFF. Written as DNA, the CDR3 is TGTGCCAGCAGCTTGGGACCCCAGGGTCACAATGAGCAGTTCTTC.

The chain recombines TRBV12-3 or TRBV12-4 with TRBJ1-5; TRBD1 is a possible D gene (5 bases). The ends were cut back, 4 bases at V and 5 bases at J, with 12 bases in the middle. The length of the CDR3 is 14 residues. The CDR3 DNA sequence: TGTGCCAGCAGTTCTCAAGGGGCCCATCAGCCCCAGCATTTT. Translation: CASSSQGAHQPQHF.

Ten or more counts support this clonotype. The chain recombines TRBV27 with TRBJ1-6, with 8 bases lining up with TRBD1. The junction had 2 bases not matched to a gene; V was cut back by 3 bases and J by 10 bases. CDR3 length: 13 residues. Germline lookup yields CDR1 MNHEY and CDR2 SMNVEV (reference sequence). CDR3 protein: CASSFPGGSPLHF. CDR3 DNA: TGTGCCAGCAGTTTCCCAGGGGGCTCACCCCTCCACTTT.

The J gene is TRBJ1-3, the V gene TRBV11-1; D may be TRBD1 (5 bases). V lost 3 bases and J 0 bases, leaving 12 bases between the germline ends. CDR3 length: 16 residues. Germline CDR1 and CDR2: SGHAT and FQDESV (reference sequence). CDR3 DNA sequence: TGTGCCAGCAGCTTCGTACAGGTCTCCTCTGGAAACACCATATATTTT. Protein sequence: CASSFVQVSSGNTIYF.

Turning to this clonotype: The CDR3 end shows no conserved phenylalanine or tryptophan, and so a read error is likely. The V and J genes are TRBV20-1 and TRBJ1-1, with D unresolved. Germline-derived CDR1 and CDR2 are DFQATT and SNEGSKA (reference sequence). This CDR3 region has 15 residues. Trimming shortened V by 0 bases and J by 1 base, and 12 bases separated the two germline ends. CDR3 sequence (DNA): TGCAGTGCTAGAGATCCCGGGGAGCGGAACACTGAAGCTTTCCTT. As protein: CSARDPGERNTEAFL.

This clonotype came up many times. The chain uses TRBV3-1 and TRBJ2-7, with D unclear. The CDR3 runs 12 residues. The V gene's germline CDR1 is LGHDT and CDR2 YNNKEL (reference sequence). V lost 3 bases, J lost 6 bases, and 9 bases lay in between. CDR3 amino acids: CASSQGSTEQYV. The CDR3, as DNA: TGTGCCAGCAGCCAGGGGTCCACCGAGCAGTACGTC.

This clonotype came up many times. CDR3 in DNA: TGTGCCAGCAGCCCCCCTGGGAACACCGGGGAGCTGTTTTTT. Protein sequence: CASSPPGNTGELFF. The genes are TRBV7-3 and TRBJ2-2, with D unresolved. This CDR3 is 14 amino acids long. Germline CDR1 and CDR2: SGHTA and FQGTGA. The V gene lost 5 bases and the J gene lost 1 base, with 8 bases spanning the gap.

By share, this clonotype counts as medium-sized. The chain employs TRBV11-2 and TRBJ2-1; D may be TRBD2 (5 bases). Germline CDR1 and CDR2: SGHAT and FQNNGV. Trimming left V 5 bases short and J 5 bases short, with 16 bases between. This CDR3 has 15 residues. The CDR3 reads CASSPGIREHNEQFF. The CDR3 region has the DNA TGTGCCAGCAGCCCAGGAATTAGGGAGCACAATGAGCAGTTCTTC.

This clonotype was seen at least ten times. V usage is TRBV5-1 and J usage is TRBJ2-2; weak D call: TRBD1 (5 bases). The CDR3 spans 15 residues. CDR1 and CDR2 (germline): SGHRS, YFSETQ. V lost 1 base and J lost 5, with 12 bases in between. The CDR3 region is CASSLSPGNTGELFF. CDR3 bases: TGCGCCAGCAGCTTGAGTCCAGGGAATACCGGGGAGCTGTTTTTT.

Ten or more counts support this clonotype. The chain links TRBV2 to TRBJ1-2; 7 bases are shared with TRBD1. The CDR3 loop spans 15 amino acids. The V gene end was trimmed by 6 bases and the J gene end by 4 bases; junction bases not matched to a gene: 11. The V gene's germline CDR1 is SNHLY and CDR2 FYNNEI. This chain's CDR3 is CASRPTGAFSYGYTF. The CDR3 DNA sequence: TGTGCCAGCAGGCCTACAGGGGCCTTTAGCTATGGCTACACCTTC.

The rearrangement uses TRBV9 and TRBJ2-7; either TRBD1 or TRBD2 may supply D (5 bases each). The length of the CDR3 is 19 residues. Germline-derived CDR1 and CDR2 are SGDLS and YYNGEE. Trimming took 4 bases from V and 4 from J, leaving 30 bases between them. Here the CDR3 reads CASSPRQRTGAASPYEQYV. The DNA of the CDR3 is TGTGCCAGCAGCCCGAGACAGAGGACCGGGGCGGCGTCCCCTTACGAGCAGTACGTC.

This clonotype was picked up many times. CDR3 residues: CASSQGPNQPQHF. DNA of the CDR3: TGTGCCAGCAGCCAGGGGCCGAATCAGCCCCAGCATTTT. The chain is built from TRBV3-1 and TRBJ1-5; D is perhaps TRBD1 (5 bases). The V gene's germline CDR1 is LGHDT and CDR2 YNNKEL (reference sequence). The CDR3 extends over 13 amino acids. The V gene lost 3 bases and the J gene lost 4 bases, with 7 bases spanning the gap. The entire variable domain, with the rest obtained from reference TRBV3-1 and TRBJ1-5, is as follows: DTAVSQTPKYLVTQMGNDKSIKCEQNLGHDTMYWYKQDSKKFLKIMFSYNNKELIINETVPNRFSPKSPDKAHLNLHINSLELGDSAVYFCASSQGPNQPQHFGDGTRLSIL.

This chain links TRBV6-5 with TRBJ2-5; TRBD2 is a possible D gene (6 bases). V lost 0 bases, J lost 2 bases, and 10 bases lay in between. The length of the CDR3 is 15 residues. The germline V gene has CDR1 MNHEY and CDR2 SVGAGI. The CDR3 nucleotides read TGTGCCAGCAGTTACTCTCGGGGGTCACAAGAGACCCAGTACTTC. The encoded protein is CASSYSRGSQETQYF.

This clonotype was detected ten times or more. The chain is built from TRBV3-1 and TRBJ1-1; D call uncertain. Germline V lookup: CDR1 LGHDT, CDR2 YNNKEL (reference sequence). The CDR3 loop spans 14 amino acids. Trimming took 4 bases from V and 1 from J, leaving 10 bases between them. The CDR3 spells CASSRVGGNTEAFF. Here the CDR3 DNA reads TGTGCCAGCAGCCGCGTAGGAGGGAACACTGAAGCTTTCTTT. The full variable domain, completed using reference TRBV3-1 and TRBJ1-1, is DTAVSQTPKYLVTQMGNDKSIKCEQNLGHDTMYWYKQDSKKFLKIMFSYNNKELIINETVPNRFSPKSPDKAHLNLHINSLELGDSAVYFCASSRVGGNTEAFFGQGTRLTVV.

V is TRBV29-1 and J is TRBJ1-3; D call uncertain. This CDR3 is built from 13 residues. V dropped 5 bases and J dropped 0 bases, with 8 bases sitting between them. The germline V gene has CDR1 SQVTM and CDR2 ANQGSEA. The CDR3 coding sequence is TGCAGCGTTACCCCGGTCTCTGGAAACACCATATATTTT. Translating gives CSVTPVSGNTIYF. Complete variable domain (other parts from reference TRBV29-1 and TRBJ1-3): SAVISQKPSRDICQRGTSLTIQCQVDSQVTMMFWYRQQPGQSLTLIATANQGSEATYESGFVIDKFPISRPNLTFSTLTVSNMSPEDSSIYLCSVTPVSGNTIYFGEGSWLTVV.